These 27 T cell receptor beta chains came from one sample sequenced in a study of blood T cells in healthy people across ages. Primers used in a second PCR of about 7 to 12 cycles were a sample-barcoded 5' primer and a J-beta primer mix. MiXCR, run by TCRdb on the 5' RACE reads, gives a single entry per CDR3 protein. This repertoire shows around 1,900,000 distinct CDR3 sequences, about two fifths found once; its top ten account for roughly 23%. The material sequenced was blood. These receptors all come from a human donor in good health.

The rearrangement uses TRBV7-9 and TRBJ1-1; possible D gene TRBD1, 6 bases. Germline-derived CDR1 and CDR2 are SEHNR and FQNEAQ (reference sequence). V was shortened by 5 bases and J by 1 base, with 14 bases between the two germline ends. The CDR3 runs to 15 residues. This chain's CDR3 is CASSTDRRGNTEAFF. In DNA, the CDR3 is TGTGCCAGCAGCACTGACAGGCGGGGGAACACTGAAGCTTTCTTT.

There are a few counts of this clonotype. This chain uses TRBV7-2 with TRBJ1-5; D is undetermined. CDR1 SGHTA and CDR2 FQGNSA come from the germline V gene. V lost 1 base to trimming and J lost 5 bases, with 12 bases between them. This CDR3 region has 15 residues. The CDR3, as DNA: TGTGCCAGCAGCTTAGTCCCCTCGGGTCATCAGCCCCAGCATTTT. This encodes CASSLVPSGHQPQHF.

This clonotype appeared a few times. V usage is TRBV28 and J usage is TRBJ1-1; 7 nucleotides agree with TRBD1. The CDR3 extends over 15 amino acids. The junction had 6 bases not matched to a gene; V was cut back by 5 bases and J by 0 bases. Germline V CDR1 and CDR2: MDHEN, SYDVKM. CDR3 sequence reads: CASSGGDSLNTEAFF. The DNA of the CDR3 is TGTGCCAGCAGTGGGGGGGACAGTTTGAACACTGAAGCTTTCTTT.

This clonotype was detected a few times. The chain joins TRBV15 to TRBJ2-7; 10 nucleotides match TRBD1. The CDR3 covers 15 residues. CDR1 and CDR2 (germline): LNHNV, YYDKDF (reference sequence). V trimming: 3 bases; J trimming: 4 bases; junction bases outside the gene matches: 6. CDR3 loop: CATSSRDRGLYEQYF. The DNA of the CDR3 is TGTGCCACCAGCAGCCGGGACAGGGGACTATACGAGCAGTACTTC.

The chain couples TRBV12-3 or TRBV12-4 to TRBJ2-1; 11 positions agree with TRBD2. Trimming took 8 bases from V and 3 from J; bases not matched to a gene: 6. This CDR3 is 15 amino acids long. The CDR3 bases are TGTGCCAGCTGCCTTACTAGCGGGGGCTACAATGAGCAGTTCTTC. Translated, it gives CASCLTSGGYNEQFF.

The rearrangement joins TRBV7-2 to TRBJ1-2; D is possibly TRBD1 (6 bases). Germline V CDR1 and CDR2: SGHTA, FQGNSA. V shed 5 bases and J shed 5 bases, with 18 bases lying between them. This CDR3 is 15 amino acids long. For the CDR3, the DNA is TGTGCCAGCAGCACGGCCCCGCTGGGGGCATATGGCTACACCTTC. Translated: CASSTAPLGAYGYTF. Based on the CDR3 plus reference TRBV7-2 and TRBJ1-2, the full variable domain is GAGVSQSPSNKVTEKGKDVELRCDPISGHTALYWYRQSLGQGLEFLIYFQGNSAPDKSGLPSDRFSAERTGGSVSTLTIQRTQQEDSAVYLCASSTAPLGAYGYTFGSGTRLTVV.

This clonotype has a count of ten or more. The chain uses TRBV7-2 and TRBJ2-5; maybe TRBD2 (5 bases). CDR3 length: 14 amino acids. The V end lost 1 base, the J end lost 2 bases, and 8 bases lay between the germline ends. CDR1 is SGHTA and CDR2 is FQGNSA in the germline V gene. DNA for the CDR3: TGTGCCAGCAGCTTAGGCGGGCAACAAGAGACCCAGTACTTC. Its protein is CASSLGGQQETQYF. Looking up the rest from reference TRBV7-2 and TRBJ2-5 gives the full variable domain: GAGVSQSPSNKVTEKGKDVELRCDPISGHTALYWYRQSLGQGLEFLIYFQGNSAPDKSGLPSDRFSAERTGGSVSTLTIQRTQQEDSAVYLCASSLGGQQETQYFGPGTRLLVL.

Notes on this clonotype: Relative to the germline gene, one junction end is altered; a read error may explain this. The chain has TRBV7-2 and TRBJ2-3; D uncertain. From germline, CDR1 is SGHTA and CDR2 FQGNSA. The CDR3 totals 13 residues. The CDR3 spells CACSFAAADTQYF. In nucleotides, the CDR3 is TGTGCCTGCAGCTTTGCAGCCGCAGATACGCAGTATTTT.

J is TRBJ1-2 and V is TRBV9; a weak D match, TRBD1 (5 bases). The V end was cut by 2 bases, the J end by 3 bases, with 14 bases between. The CDR3 sequence is 15 residues long. CDR1 and CDR2 from the germline V gene are SGDLS and YYNGEE. CDR3 nucleotides: TGTGCCAGCAGCGTGGGGGAGTCGGATTACTATGGCTACACCTTC. Encoded protein: CASSVGESDYYGYTF.

Points on this clonotype: A junction end diverges from the germline sequence, so it may reflect a read error. The CDR3 sequence is CAGSEFLQETQYF. In nucleotides, the CDR3 is TGTGCCGGCAGTGAATTCCTACAAGAGACCCAGTACTTC. The chain has TRBV2 and TRBJ2-5; D ambiguous. There are 13 residues in the CDR3. Germline V CDR1 and CDR2: SNHLY, FYNNEI.

The table lists this clonotype with a count of one. V and J are TRBV4-1 and TRBJ1-5; D is unresolved. Trimming cost V 0 bases and J 3 bases, with 9 bases left between them. This CDR3 comprises 15 residues. The germline gives CDR1 MGHRA, CDR2 YSYEKL. CDR3 sequence: CASSQEGLINQPQHF. CDR3 in DNA: TGCGCCAGCAGCCAAGAGGGCCTTATCAATCAGCCCCAGCATTTT.

V usage is TRBV2 and J usage is TRBJ1-6, with D tentatively TRBD1 (6 bases). The V end was cut by 8 bases, the J end by 2 bases, with 10 bases between. The CDR3 length is 14 residues. The germline gives CDR1 SNHLY, CDR2 FYNNEI. CDR3 sequence reads: CASGDKTYNSPLHF. The CDR3 DNA reads TGTGCCAGCGGGGACAAGACCTATAATTCACCCCTCCACTTT.

The chain recombines TRBV5-1 with TRBJ1-2, with D unclear. V gave up 2 bases and J gave up 10 bases, with 15 bases separating them. The germline V gene has CDR1 SGHRS and CDR2 YFSETQ. The CDR3 spans 13 residues. DNA for the CDR3: TGCGCCAGCAGCTTCGAAGGTGAGATAGACTACACCTTC. Amino acid sequence: CASSFEGEIDYTF.

The chain is built from TRBV6-2 or TRBV6-3 and TRBJ2-6; D not certain. Germline lookup yields CDR1 MNHEY and CDR2 SVGEGT. The V and J ends lost 2 bases and 0 bases respectively, with 5 bases between them. This CDR3 is 15 amino acids long. The CDR3 loop is CASSYEPSGANVLTF. In DNA form, the CDR3 reads TGTGCCAGCAGTTACGAGCCCTCTGGGGCCAACGTCCTGACTTTC.

The chain recombines TRBV7-3 with TRBJ1-1, with a weak D call TRBD1 (5 bases). The germline CDR1 and CDR2 sequences are SGHTA and FQGTGA. The V and J ends lost 5 bases and 7 bases respectively, with 14 bases between them. The CDR3 sequence is 13 residues long. The CDR3 is CASSPQWGGEAFF. CDR3 in DNA: TGTGCCAGCAGCCCACAGTGGGGGGGTGAAGCTTTCTTT. Looking up the rest from reference TRBV7-3 and TRBJ1-1 gives the full variable domain: GAGVSQTPSNKVTEKGKYVELRCDPISGHTALYWYRQSLGQGPEFLIYFQGTGAADDSGLPNDRFFAVRPEGSVSTLKIQRTERGDSAVYLCASSPQWGGEAFFGQGTRLTVV.

The genes are TRBV7-2 and TRBJ1-1; 7 bases map to TRBD1. Germline lookup yields CDR1 SGHTA and CDR2 FQGNSA. Trimming at V came to 1 base and at J to 6 bases, leaving 5 bases not matched to a gene. CDR3 size: 14 residues. CDR3 amino acids: CASSLDRGEAEAFF. In DNA, the CDR3 is TGTGCCAGCAGCTTAGACAGGGGAGAGGCTGAAGCTTTCTTT.

V is TRBV12-5 and J is TRBJ1-1, with D perhaps TRBD1 (5 bases). The CDR3 totals 13 residues. Trimming removed 4 bases at V and 3 bases at J, with 9 bases between. Germline V gene sequence: CDR1 LGHNT, CDR2 FRNRAP. The CDR3 nucleotides read TGTGCTAGTGGTTCGATGACAGACACTGAAGCTTTCTTT. This codes for CASGSMTDTEAFF.

The V call is TRBV6-5, the J call TRBJ2-1; the D gene is possibly TRBD2 (6 bases). CDR1 is MNHEY, CDR2 SVGAGI, per germline. Trimming removed 6 bases at V and 5 bases at J, with 14 bases between. This CDR3 has 14 residues. CDR3 protein: CASSSGGADNEQFF. As DNA, the CDR3 is TGTGCCAGCAGCTCAGGCGGGGCGGACAATGAGCAGTTCTTC.

The count of this clonotype is one. The V gene is TRBV7-2, the J gene TRBJ2-2; D not certain. Looked up from germline, CDR1 is SGHTA and CDR2 is FQGNSA. The CDR3 runs to 16 residues. Trimming removed 6 bases at V and 6 bases at J, with 20 bases between. The CDR3 region is CASRPSSRRRSGELFF. The CDR3 nucleotides read TGTGCCAGCAGACCCTCTTCGAGGCGTCGGTCCGGGGAGCTGTTTTTT.

This clonotype was found a few times. This chain connects TRBV4-1 to TRBJ1-4, with 7 bases aligning to TRBD1. J lost 5 bases, V lost 1 base, and 4 bases had no gene match. Germline loops: CDR1 MGHRA, CDR2 YSYEKL. This CDR3 contains 15 residues. The CDR3 sequence is CASSQGQGLNEKLFF. The CDR3 coding sequence is TGCGCCAGCAGCCAAGGACAGGGCCTCAATGAAAAACTGTTTTTT.

The genes are TRBV4-2 and TRBJ2-3; TRBD2 agrees at 10 bases. Germline lookup yields CDR1 LGHNA and CDR2 YNFKEQ. With V trimmed by 6 bases and J by 5 bases, 8 bases remained unmatched. The CDR3 spans 15 residues. This chain's CDR3 is CASSQQRGGGDTQYF. In nucleotides, the CDR3 is TGTGCCAGCAGTCAACAGCGGGGGGGCGGAGATACGCAGTATTTT.

This clonotype turned up a few times. The J gene is TRBJ2-7, the V gene TRBV6-5, with D possibly matching TRBD2 (6 bases). The ends were cut back, 5 bases at V and 4 bases at J, with 15 bases in the middle. This CDR3 region has 14 residues. Germline V gives CDR1 MNHEY, CDR2 SVGAGI. The CDR3 nucleotides are TGTGCCAGCAGTCCCGGCGGGGATGGGTACGAGCAGTACTTC. It encodes CASSPGGDGYEQYF.

This clonotype was detected a few times. V usage is TRBV7-9 and J usage is TRBJ2-7; either TRBD1 or TRBD2 may supply D (5 bases each). The length of the CDR3 is 17 residues. V was cut by 4 bases and J by 2 bases, with 21 bases left in between. Germline V gene data show CDR1 as SEHNR and CDR2 as FQNEAQ (reference sequence). The CDR3 protein is CASSYTTYGDPTYEQYF. CDR3 DNA: TGTGCCAGCAGCTACACGACGTATGGGGACCCAACCTACGAGCAGTACTTC.

This clonotype was observed at least ten times. The chain joins TRBV5-1 to TRBJ2-6, with D perhaps TRBD1 (5 bases). This CDR3 comprises 16 residues. With 0 bases removed from V and 0 bases from J, the gap between germline ends came to 7 bases. Germline lookup yields CDR1 SGHRS and CDR2 YFSETQ. The CDR3 sequence: CASSLGTHSGANVLTF. The DNA for the CDR3 is TGCGCCAGCAGCTTGGGGACACACTCTGGGGCCAACGTCCTGACTTTC. Full variable domain (outside the CDR3, taken from reference TRBV5-1 and TRBJ2-6): KAGVTQTPRYLIKTRGQQVTLSCSPISGHRSVSWYQQTPGQGLQFLFEYFSETQRNKGNFPGRFSGRQFSNSRSEMNVSTLELGDSALYLCASSLGTHSGANVLTFGAGSRLTVL.

The chain recombines TRBV7-9 with TRBJ2-7, with D possibly being TRBD1 (6 bases). From germline, CDR1 is SEHNR and CDR2 FQNEAQ (reference sequence). The CDR3 is 18 amino acids. V lost 1 base and J 0 bases, leaving 19 bases between the germline ends. For the CDR3, the DNA is TGTGCCAGCAGCTTAGGGATCCTTGGACAGTCTAGCTCCTACGAGCAGTACTTC. Translated, it gives CASSLGILGQSSSYEQYF.

This clonotype was counted only a few times. The J gene is TRBJ2-7, the V gene TRBV7-9, with 9 nucleotides matching TRBD2. The CDR3 runs to 14 residues. CDR1 SEHNR and CDR2 FQNEAQ come from the germline V gene (reference sequence). The J segment lost 3 bases and the V segment lost 6 bases, leaving 6 bases of the junction unmatched. The DNA for the CDR3 is TGTGCCAGCAGTCTAGCGGGGCTTGACTACGAGCAGTACTTC. Translation gives CASSLAGLDYEQYF.

This clonotype has only one observation. CDR3 in DNA: TGTGCCAGCAGCCCTAAGGACAGGGAAGAGACCCAGTACTTC. Its protein product is CASSPKDREETQYF. The chain combines TRBV7-9 with TRBJ2-5, with TRBD1 matching 8 bases. There are 14 residues in the CDR3. Trimming removed 5 bases from V and 3 bases from J; junction bases left unmatched: 5. Per germline, CDR1 SEHNR and CDR2 FQNEAQ (reference sequence).